Below are 31 T cell receptor beta chains sequenced from a single sample in a study of blood T cells in healthy people across ages. Primers used in a second PCR of roughly 7 to 12 cycles were a sample-barcoded 5' primer and a J-beta primer mix. TCRdb recomputed calls from the 5' RACE reads with MiXCR, one row per CDR3 protein. The profile covers around 790,000 distinct CDR3 sequences, with approximately 48% appearing a single time and roughly a fifth taken by the ten largest. Source material: blood. All receptors derive from a man in his fifties or sixties in good health.

The table lists this clonotype with a few counts. This chain joins TRBV5-5 and TRBJ1-1; D ambiguous. V gave up 3 bases and J gave up 1 base, with 7 bases separating them. Germline-derived CDR1 and CDR2 are SGHKS and YYEKEE (reference sequence). The CDR3 is 13 residues long. Written as DNA, the CDR3 is TGTGCCAGCAGCTCCTACGCGAACACTGAAGCTTTCTTT. The encoded protein is CASSSYANTEAFF.

This clonotype appeared once. This rearrangement joins TRBV29-1 to TRBJ2-5, with D possibly TRBD1 on 7 matching bases. The CDR3 covers 15 residues. Germline V gene lookup returns CDR1 SQVTM and CDR2 ANQGSEA. V lost 7 bases, J lost 4 bases, and 22 bases lay in between. The CDR3 sequence is CSADVRGRRAETQYF. DNA of the CDR3: TGCAGCGCTGATGTTAGGGGGCGGAGGGCAGAGACCCAGTACTTC.

This clonotype showed up just once. The chain combines TRBV10-3 with TRBJ1-5; D is undetermined. The CDR3 runs 14 residues. CDR1 is ENHRY, CDR2 SYGVKD, per germline. Trimming took 7 bases from V and 0 from J, leaving 10 bases between them. CDR3 region: CAINSGHSNQPQHF. The DNA for the CDR3 is TGTGCCATCAATTCGGGTCATAGCAATCAGCCCCAGCATTTT.

V is TRBV7-2 and J is TRBJ2-5; a possible D gene is TRBD2 (6 bases). The V gene lost 6 bases and the J gene lost 4 bases, with 18 bases spanning the gap. CDR1 and CDR2 (germline): SGHTA, FQGNSA. The CDR3 spans 15 residues. This CDR3 is CASRTHSSGPETQYF. In DNA form, the CDR3 reads TGTGCCAGCAGAACGCACAGTAGCGGCCCAGAGACCCAGTACTTC. Variable domain in full (rest from reference TRBV7-2 and TRBJ2-5): GAGVSQSPSNKVTEKGKDVELRCDPISGHTALYWYRQSLGQGLEFLIYFQGNSAPDKSGLPSDRFSAERTGGSVSTLTIQRTQQEDSAVYLCASRTHSSGPETQYFGPGTRLLVL.

The chain is built from TRBV19 and TRBJ1-2; 8 bases map to TRBD1. CDR3 length: 18 residues. Germline lookup yields CDR1 LNHDA and CDR2 SQIVND (reference sequence). Trimming removed 5 bases from V and 1 base from J; junction bases left unmatched: 15. This chain's CDR3 is CASSFPGQASLNNYGYTF. Written as DNA, the CDR3 is TGTGCCAGTAGTTTCCCGGGACAGGCCTCGCTAAATAACTATGGCTACACCTTC.

The rearrangement joins TRBV20-1 to TRBJ2-5, with 7 bases aligning to TRBD2. Germline V CDR1 and CDR2: DFQATT, SNEGSKA (reference sequence). CDR3 length: 16 residues. Trimming removed 0 bases from V and 1 base from J; junction bases left unmatched: 8. The CDR3 DNA is TGCAGTGCTAGAGAGAGACGACTAGCATCCCAAGAGACCCAGTACTTC. It codes for CSARERRLASQETQYF.

In its sample, this clonotype was seen a few times. The chain is built from TRBV25-1 and TRBJ1-2; TRBD1 matches 9 bases. The V segment lost 4 bases and the J segment 2 bases; nucleotides outside the gene matches: 5. This CDR3 contains 15 residues. Germline assignment: CDR1 MGHDK and CDR2 SYGVNS. The CDR3 nucleotides read TGTGCCAGCAGTGCCTCAGGGACAGGGAACTATGGCTACACCTTC. Its protein product is CASSASGTGNYGYTF.

The chain uses TRBV12-3 or TRBV12-4 and TRBJ1-4; D unresolved. CDR3 size: 12 residues. Trimming cost V 8 bases and J 4 bases, with 8 bases left between them. The CDR3 protein is CASAQVNEKLFF. The CDR3 DNA reads as TGTGCCAGCGCCCAGGTTAATGAAAAACTGTTTTTT.

This chain connects TRBV12-3 or TRBV12-4 to TRBJ1-6; unclear D gene. V lost 3 bases and J 5 bases, leaving 8 bases between the germline ends. This CDR3 has 14 amino acids. The DNA for the CDR3 is TGTGCCAGCAGTTTTAGCGGGAATAATTCACCCCTCCACTTT. It specifies CASSFSGNNSPLHF.

This clonotype was counted at least ten times. The V gene is TRBV12-3 or TRBV12-4, the J gene TRBJ2-3, with no clear D. V was shortened by 2 bases and J by 6 bases, with 21 bases between the two germline ends. There are 17 residues in the CDR3. The CDR3 region is CASSLKGRARGSDTQYF. The DNA of the CDR3 is TGTGCCAGCAGTTTAAAGGGTCGGGCTAGAGGTTCGGATACGCAGTATTTT.

There are a few counts of this clonotype. J is TRBJ1-5 and V is TRBV19, with D unclear. The CDR3 is 15 amino acids. Trimming pared 3 bases from V and 0 bases from J, leaving 9 bases between. Germline CDR1 is LNHDA and CDR2 is SQIVND (reference sequence). Written as DNA, the CDR3 is TGTGCCAGTAGTATTTGGCAGGATAGCAATCAGCCCCAGCATTTT. It translates to CASSIWQDSNQPQHF.

DNA for the CDR3: TGCGCCAGCAGCCCATCGACAGGGACTGGAAACACCATATATTTT. It encodes CASSPSTGTGNTIYF. The V gene is TRBV5-1, the J gene TRBJ1-3; 7 bases fit TRBD1. The V gene's germline CDR1 is SGHRS and CDR2 YFSETQ. The V gene end was trimmed by 4 bases and the J gene end by 2 bases; junction bases not matched to a gene: 6. This CDR3 region has 15 residues.

The chain carries TRBV6-2 or TRBV6-3 and TRBJ2-2, with TRBD1 matching over 7 bases. The CDR3 covers 14 residues. Trimming took 5 bases from V and 7 from J; bases not matched to a gene: 7. Germline CDR1 and CDR2: MNHEY and SVGEGT. CDR3 coding DNA: TGTGCCAGCAGTGTAACAGGGGAAGGCGGGGAGCTGTTTTTT. Its protein is CASSVTGEGGELFF.

CDR3 sequence: CASSPGRTLEQYF. CDR3 nucleotide sequence: TGCGCCAGCAGCCCCGGCCGTACTTTGGAGCAGTACTTC. V usage is TRBV5-1 and J usage is TRBJ2-7; D is unclear. This CDR3 contains 13 residues. With 4 bases removed from V and 7 bases from J, the gap between germline ends came to 15 bases. Per the germline V gene, CDR1 is SGHRS and CDR2 is YFSETQ.

The chain joins TRBV15 to TRBJ1-4, with TRBD1 as a possible D gene (5 bases). The ends were cut back, 0 bases at V and 6 bases at J, with 11 bases in the middle. This CDR3 has 15 amino acids. Germline-derived CDR1 and CDR2 are LNHNV and YYDKDF (reference sequence). In DNA form, the CDR3 reads TGTGCCACCAGCAGAGAGGCCGGGGCTTATGAAAAACTGTTTTTT. Translation: CATSREAGAYEKLFF. Drawing the rest from reference TRBV15 and TRBJ1-4, the complete variable domain is DAMVIQNPRYQVTQFGKPVTLSCSQTLNHNVMYWYQQKSSQAPKLLFHYYDKDFNNEADTPDNFQSRRPNTSFCFLDIRSPGLGDTAMYLCATSREAGAYEKLFFGSGTQLSVL.

This chain joins TRBV9 and TRBJ2-5; D is ambiguous. The last part of the DNA fits TRBJ2-7 better; the J call may be wrong. The V gene's germline CDR1 is SGDLS and CDR2 YYNGEE. CDR3 length equals 14 residues. DNA of the CDR3: TGTGCCAGCAGCGTAGGATGGGCGAACTACGAGCAGTACTTC. Amino acids: CASSVGWANYEQYF.

This chain links TRBV20-1 with TRBJ2-5; 7 nucleotides agree with TRBD2. The DNA end lines up better with TRBJ2-7; the J call may be wrong. The germline V gene has CDR1 DFQATT and CDR2 SNEGSKA (reference sequence). The CDR3 is 13 amino acids. CDR3 nucleotide sequence: TGCAGTGCTAGAGGGGGGGGGGACTACGAGCAGTACTTC. Protein sequence: CSARGGGDYEQYF.

This clonotype occurred a few times. V gene TRBV30 combines with J gene TRBJ1-2; D not resolved. The CDR3 contains 13 residues. Looked up from germline, CDR1 is GTSNPN and CDR2 is SVGIG (reference sequence). Trimming removed 8 bases from V and 8 bases from J, with 21 bases in between. The DNA of the CDR3 is TGTGCCCGTATGGATCCGGCTGCTGCGGGCTACACCTTC. It encodes CARMDPAAAGYTF.

This sequence joins TRBV30 and TRBJ1-5, with D possibly TRBD1 on 5 matching bases. The CDR3 is 16 residues long. The V end lost 2 bases, the J end lost 4 bases, and 18 bases lay between the germline ends. Germline CDR1 and CDR2: GTSNPN and SVGIG (reference sequence). CDR3 sequence: CAWSPPGPRNNQPQHF. CDR3 coding DNA: TGTGCCTGGAGTCCCCCGGGACCTCGGAATAATCAGCCCCAGCATTTT.

This chain connects TRBV7-2 to TRBJ2-3; D unresolved. V was shortened by 6 bases and J by 5 bases, with 12 bases between the two germline ends. The CDR3 totals 13 residues. Germline values: CDR1 SGHTA, CDR2 FQGNSA. DNA of the CDR3: TGTGCCAGCAGGTTCCCGCCGGAAGATACGCAGTATTTT. Translation gives CASRFPPEDTQYF.

This clonotype was seen only a few times. The rearrangement links TRBV12-3 or TRBV12-4 to TRBJ2-7, with a tentative D call TRBD2 (6 bases). V was pared by 4 bases and J by 8 bases, with 21 bases between. CDR3 length: 15 residues. CDR3 sequence: CASSWLRDSQFQQYF. The CDR3 region has the DNA TGTGCCAGCAGTTGGCTCCGGGACTCCCAATTCCAGCAGTACTTC.

The chain links TRBV27 to TRBJ1-2; 7 bases fit TRBD1. V shed 5 bases, J shed 5 bases, and the junction held 17 bases outside the gene matches. Germline CDR1 MNHEY, CDR2 SMNVEV (reference sequence). The CDR3 is 17 amino acids. In nucleotides, the CDR3 is TGTGCCAGCAGTCACCATGTCGACAGGGTTCGGGGATATGGCTACACCTTC. This gives the protein CASSHHVDRVRGYGYTF.

This clonotype has a handful of counts. The V gene is TRBV4-3, the J gene TRBJ2-7; no firm D call. Trimming left V 0 bases short and J 8 bases short, with 8 bases between. CDR1 is LGHNA and CDR2 is YSLEER in the germline V gene. The length of the CDR3 is 12 residues. The CDR3 DNA reads TGCGCCAGCAGCCAAGATATCGGTCAGCAGTACTTC. It is translated as CASSQDIGQQYF.

This clonotype was detected only a few times. This chain joins TRBV28 and TRBJ2-1; D gene ambiguous. Germline values: CDR1 MDHEN, CDR2 SYDVKM. This CDR3 region has 12 residues. The V end was cut by 5 bases, the J end by 6 bases, with 8 bases between. Here the CDR3 DNA reads TGTGCCAGCAGTCGACACTCCAATGAGCAGTTCTTC. This codes for CASSRHSNEQFF. Looking up the rest from reference TRBV28 and TRBJ2-1 gives the full variable domain: DVKVTQSSRYLVKRTGEKVFLECVQDMDHENMFWYRQDPGLGLRLIYFSYDVKMKEKGDIPEGYSVSREKKERFSLILESASTNQTSMYLCASSRHSNEQFFGPGTRLTVL.

There are a few counts of this clonotype. The CDR3 region is CSAPGPYHQETQYF. CDR3 bases: TGCAGTGCACCGGGACCTTACCACCAAGAGACCCAGTACTTC. V and J are TRBV20-1 and TRBJ2-5; perhaps D is TRBD1 or TRBD2 (5 bases each). The V and J ends lost 6 bases and 0 bases respectively, with 14 bases between them. The germline gives CDR1 DFQATT, CDR2 SNEGSKA (reference sequence). CDR3 length equals 14 residues.

This clonotype was picked up many times. The chain combines TRBV5-1 with TRBJ2-1; TRBD2 matches at 9 bases. The CDR3 extends over 18 amino acids. Looked up from germline, CDR1 is SGHRS and CDR2 is YFSETQ. With V trimmed by 0 bases and J by 0 bases, 7 bases remained unmatched. The CDR3 bases are TGCGCCAGCAGCTTGGATGGTAGCGGGGGCCCCTCCTACAATGAGCAGTTCTTC. Its protein is CASSLDGSGGPSYNEQFF.

The chain links TRBV15 to TRBJ1-5; D remains ambiguous. V was pared by 3 bases and J by 5 bases, with 5 bases between. The V gene's germline CDR1 is LNHNV and CDR2 YYDKDF (reference sequence). There are 12 residues in the CDR3. CDR3 DNA: TGTGCCACCAGCAGGGACCATCAGCCCCAGCATTTT. It encodes CATSRDHQPQHF.

The chain employs TRBV15 and TRBJ1-6, with 11 bases that match TRBD1. The V gene end was trimmed by 0 bases and the J gene end by 10 bases; junction bases not matched to a gene: 14. This CDR3 is built from 19 residues. Germline CDR1 and CDR2: LNHNV and YYDKDF (reference sequence). The CDR3 nucleotides read TGTGCCACCAGCAGAGAAAGCTTGACCTGGGACAGGGGGAACTCACCCCTCCACTTT. This gives the protein CATSRESLTWDRGNSPLHF. The full variable domain, with the rest looked up from reference TRBV15 and TRBJ1-6, is DAMVIQNPRYQVTQFGKPVTLSCSQTLNHNVMYWYQQKSSQAPKLLFHYYDKDFNNEADTPDNFQSRRPNTSFCFLDIRSPGLGDTAMYLCATSRESLTWDRGNSPLHFGNGTRLTVT.

The rearrangement joins TRBV20-1 to TRBJ1-1, with TRBD1 as a possible D gene (6 bases). This CDR3 has 16 residues. Trimming left V 4 bases short and J 0 bases short, with 18 bases between. Germline lookup yields CDR1 DFQATT and CDR2 SNEGSKA (reference sequence). The CDR3 DNA follows: TGCAGTGCTATACGCCAGGGGACTTCAATGAACACTGAAGCTTTCTTT. It yields the protein CSAIRQGTSMNTEAFF.

V gene TRBV5-1 combines with J gene TRBJ2-7; no reliable D call. The length of the CDR3 is 14 residues. Germline values: CDR1 SGHRS, CDR2 YFSETQ. Trimming shortened V by 5 bases and J by 0 bases, and 12 bases separated the two germline ends. CDR3: CASSWLGGSYEQYF. CDR3 in DNA: TGCGCCAGCAGTTGGCTTGGCGGCTCCTACGAGCAGTACTTC. Variable domain in full (rest from reference TRBV5-1 and TRBJ2-7): KAGVTQTPRYLIKTRGQQVTLSCSPISGHRSVSWYQQTPGQGLQFLFEYFSETQRNKGNFPGRFSGRQFSNSRSEMNVSTLELGDSALYLCASSWLGGSYEQYFGPGTRLTVT.

The chain joins TRBV14 to TRBJ2-2; D uncertain. This CDR3 is 12 amino acids long. The V end was cut by 2 bases, the J end by 7 bases, with 5 bases between. CDR1 and CDR2 from the germline V gene are SGHDN and FVKESK. Written as DNA, the CDR3 is TGTGCCAGCAGCCAATTTAACGGGGAGCTGTTTTTT. Its translation: CASSQFNGELFF. The full variable domain, its missing parts supplied by reference TRBV14 and TRBJ2-2, is EAGVTQFPSHSVIEKGQTVTLRCDPISGHDNLYWYRRVMGKEIKFLLHFVKESKQDESGMPNNRFLAERTGGTYSTLKVQPAELEDSGVYFCASSQFNGELFFGEGSRLTVL.